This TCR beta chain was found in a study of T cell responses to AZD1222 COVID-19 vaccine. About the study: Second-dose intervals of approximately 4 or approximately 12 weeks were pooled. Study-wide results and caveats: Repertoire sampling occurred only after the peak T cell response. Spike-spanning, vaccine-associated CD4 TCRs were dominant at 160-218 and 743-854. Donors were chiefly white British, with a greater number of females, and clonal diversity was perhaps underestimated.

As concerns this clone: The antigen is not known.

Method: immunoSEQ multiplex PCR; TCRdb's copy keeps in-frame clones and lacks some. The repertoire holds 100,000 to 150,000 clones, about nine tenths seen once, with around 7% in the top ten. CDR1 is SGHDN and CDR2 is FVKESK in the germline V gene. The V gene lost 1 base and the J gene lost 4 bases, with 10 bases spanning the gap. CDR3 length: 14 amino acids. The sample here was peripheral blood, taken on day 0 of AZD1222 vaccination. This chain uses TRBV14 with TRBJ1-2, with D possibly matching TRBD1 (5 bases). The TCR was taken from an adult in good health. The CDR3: CASSQAGSGYGYTF. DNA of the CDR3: TGTGCCAGCAGCCAAGCAGGGAGCGGCTATGGCTACACCTTC.